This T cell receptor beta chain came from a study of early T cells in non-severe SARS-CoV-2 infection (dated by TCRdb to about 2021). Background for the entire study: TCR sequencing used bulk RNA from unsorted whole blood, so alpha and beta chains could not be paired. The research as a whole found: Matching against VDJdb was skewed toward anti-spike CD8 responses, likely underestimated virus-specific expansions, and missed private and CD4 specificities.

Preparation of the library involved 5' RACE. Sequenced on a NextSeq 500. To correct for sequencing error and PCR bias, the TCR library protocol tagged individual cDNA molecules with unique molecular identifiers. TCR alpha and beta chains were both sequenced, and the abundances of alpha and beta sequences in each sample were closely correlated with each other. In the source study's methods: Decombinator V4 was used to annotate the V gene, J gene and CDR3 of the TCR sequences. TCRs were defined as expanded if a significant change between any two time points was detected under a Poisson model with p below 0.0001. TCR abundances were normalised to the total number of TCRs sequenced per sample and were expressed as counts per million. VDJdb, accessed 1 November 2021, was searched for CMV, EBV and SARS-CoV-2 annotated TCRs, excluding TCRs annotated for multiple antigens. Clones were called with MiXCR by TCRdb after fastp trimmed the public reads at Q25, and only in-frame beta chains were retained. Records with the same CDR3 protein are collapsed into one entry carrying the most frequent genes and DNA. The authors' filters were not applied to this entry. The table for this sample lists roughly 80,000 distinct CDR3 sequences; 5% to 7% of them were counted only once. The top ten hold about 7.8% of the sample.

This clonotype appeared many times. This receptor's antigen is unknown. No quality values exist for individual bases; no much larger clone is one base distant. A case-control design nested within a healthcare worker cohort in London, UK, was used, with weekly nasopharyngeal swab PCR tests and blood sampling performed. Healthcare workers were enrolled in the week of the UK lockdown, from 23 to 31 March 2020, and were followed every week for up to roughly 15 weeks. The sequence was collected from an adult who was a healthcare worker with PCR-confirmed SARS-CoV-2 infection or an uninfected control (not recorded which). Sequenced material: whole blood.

The nucleotide sequence reads TGTGCCAGCTCACCAGGGATGAGCAATCAGCCCCAGCATTTT. It codes for CASSPGMSNQPQHF. The chain couples TRBV18 to TRBJ1-5, with no reliable assignment of the D segment. There are 14 amino acids in the CDR3, from cysteine to phenylalanine inclusive. Only the CDR3 region is kept as DNA, spanning 42 bases read in frame from base 1. Sequences KGHSH (CDR1) and LQKENI (CDR2) are obtained from the germline V gene. V gives up 2 bases and J gives up 1 base, and the segment between their germline ends measures 6 bases.